The following is a TCR beta chain sequence with its context. The CDR3 runs 17 residues. Trimming stripped 5 bases from V and 4 bases from J, with 21 bases between. Germline V gene data show CDR1 as MNHEY and CDR2 as SVGAGI. This specimen belongs to a study of T cells of healthy individuals. TCRdb recomputed calls from the 5' RACE reads with MiXCR, one row per CDR3 protein. The data contain 100,000 or so distinct CDR3 sequences, approximately 15% of them singletons. This chain connects TRBV6-5 to TRBJ2-4, with D perhaps given as TRBD1 or TRBD2 (5 bases each). The TCR comes from a human donor in good health. This CDR3 reads CASSTRPGTNLKNIQYF. The CDR3 DNA is TGTGCCAGCAGTACGAGGCCCGGGACCAACTTAAAAAACATTCAGTACTTC.